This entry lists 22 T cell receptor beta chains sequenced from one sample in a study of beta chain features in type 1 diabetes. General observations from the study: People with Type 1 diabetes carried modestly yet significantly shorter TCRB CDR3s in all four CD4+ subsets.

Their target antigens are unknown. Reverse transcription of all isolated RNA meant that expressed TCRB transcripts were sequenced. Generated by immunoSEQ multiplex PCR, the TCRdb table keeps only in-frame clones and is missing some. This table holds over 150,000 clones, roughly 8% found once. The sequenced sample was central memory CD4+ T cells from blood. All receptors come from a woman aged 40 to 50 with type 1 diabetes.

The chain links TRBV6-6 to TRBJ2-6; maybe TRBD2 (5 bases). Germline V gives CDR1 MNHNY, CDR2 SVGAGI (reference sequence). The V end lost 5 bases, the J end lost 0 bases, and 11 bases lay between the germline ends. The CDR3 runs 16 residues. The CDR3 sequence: CASSTGLSSGANVLTF. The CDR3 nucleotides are TGTGCCAGCAGTACCGGACTGAGCTCTGGGGCCAACGTCCTGACTTTC.

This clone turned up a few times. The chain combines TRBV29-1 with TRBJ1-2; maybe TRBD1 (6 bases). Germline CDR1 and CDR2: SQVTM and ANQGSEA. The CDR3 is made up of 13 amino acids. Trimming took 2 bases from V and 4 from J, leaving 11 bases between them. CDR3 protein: CSVERGTLYGYTF. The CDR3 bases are TGCAGCGTTGAAAGGGGGACACTCTATGGCTACACCTTC.

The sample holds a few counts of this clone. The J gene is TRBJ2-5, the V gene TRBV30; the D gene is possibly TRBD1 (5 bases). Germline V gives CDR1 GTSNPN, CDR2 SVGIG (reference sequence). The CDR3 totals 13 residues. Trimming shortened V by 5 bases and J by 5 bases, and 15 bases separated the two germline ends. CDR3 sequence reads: CAWRVQGSETQYF. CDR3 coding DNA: TGTGCCTGGCGGGTCCAGGGTTCCGAGACCCAGTACTTC.

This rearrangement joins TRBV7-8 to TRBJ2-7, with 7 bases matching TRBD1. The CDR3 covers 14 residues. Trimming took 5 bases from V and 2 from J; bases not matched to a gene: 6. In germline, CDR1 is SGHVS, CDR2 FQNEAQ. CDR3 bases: TGTGCCAGCAGCCACCCGGGACAGACCTACGAGCAGTACTTC. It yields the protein CASSHPGQTYEQYF.

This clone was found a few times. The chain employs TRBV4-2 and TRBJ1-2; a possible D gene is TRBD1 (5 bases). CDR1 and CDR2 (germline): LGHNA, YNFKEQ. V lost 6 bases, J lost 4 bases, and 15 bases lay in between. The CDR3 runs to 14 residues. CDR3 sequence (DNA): TGTGCCAGCAGTCCCGGGGGAGAGGCCTATGGCTACACCTTC. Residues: CASSPGGEAYGYTF.

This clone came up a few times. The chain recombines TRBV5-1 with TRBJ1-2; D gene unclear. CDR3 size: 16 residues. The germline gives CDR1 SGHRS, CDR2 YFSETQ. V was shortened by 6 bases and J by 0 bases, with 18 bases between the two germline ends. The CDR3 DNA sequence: TGCGCCAGCACCTCCGGAGTAGGAGATCCTAACTATGGCTACACCTTC. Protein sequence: CASTSGVGDPNYGYTF.

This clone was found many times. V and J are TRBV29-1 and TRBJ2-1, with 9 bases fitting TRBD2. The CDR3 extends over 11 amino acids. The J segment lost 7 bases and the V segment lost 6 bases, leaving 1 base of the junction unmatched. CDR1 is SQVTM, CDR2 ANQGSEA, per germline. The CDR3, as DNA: TGCAGCGTGCGGGGGGGGAATGAGCAGTTCTTC. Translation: CSVRGGNEQFF.

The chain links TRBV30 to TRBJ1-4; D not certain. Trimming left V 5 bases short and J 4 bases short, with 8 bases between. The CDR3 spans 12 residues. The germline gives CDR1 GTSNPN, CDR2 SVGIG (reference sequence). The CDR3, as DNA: TGTGCCTGGTCAATAGATAATGAAAAACTGTTTTTT. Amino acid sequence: CAWSIDNEKLFF.

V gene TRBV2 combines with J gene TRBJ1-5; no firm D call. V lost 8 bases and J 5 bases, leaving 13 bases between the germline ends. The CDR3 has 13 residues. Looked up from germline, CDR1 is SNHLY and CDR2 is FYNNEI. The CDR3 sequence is CASAGNGYQPQHF. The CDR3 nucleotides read TGTGCCAGCGCGGGGAACGGCTATCAGCCCCAGCATTTT.

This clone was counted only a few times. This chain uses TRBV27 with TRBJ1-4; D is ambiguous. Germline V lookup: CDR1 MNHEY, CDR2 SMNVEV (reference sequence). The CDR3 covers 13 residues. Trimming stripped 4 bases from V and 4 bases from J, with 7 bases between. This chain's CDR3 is CASSSADNEKLFF. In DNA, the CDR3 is TGTGCCAGCAGTTCTGCGGATAATGAAAAACTGTTTTTT.

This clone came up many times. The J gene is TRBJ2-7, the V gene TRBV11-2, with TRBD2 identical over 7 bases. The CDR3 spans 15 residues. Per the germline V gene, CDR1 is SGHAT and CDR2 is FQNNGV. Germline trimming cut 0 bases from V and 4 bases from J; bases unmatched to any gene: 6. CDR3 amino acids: CASSLDPPGGYEQYF. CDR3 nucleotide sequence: TGTGCCAGCAGCTTAGATCCCCCGGGGGGTTACGAGCAGTACTTC.

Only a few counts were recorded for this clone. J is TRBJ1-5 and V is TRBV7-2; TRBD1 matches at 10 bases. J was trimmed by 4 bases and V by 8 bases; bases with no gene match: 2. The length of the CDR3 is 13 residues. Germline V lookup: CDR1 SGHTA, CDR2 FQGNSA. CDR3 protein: CASGTGVNQPQHF. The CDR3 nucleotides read TGTGCCAGCGGGACAGGGGTTAATCAGCCCCAGCATTTT.

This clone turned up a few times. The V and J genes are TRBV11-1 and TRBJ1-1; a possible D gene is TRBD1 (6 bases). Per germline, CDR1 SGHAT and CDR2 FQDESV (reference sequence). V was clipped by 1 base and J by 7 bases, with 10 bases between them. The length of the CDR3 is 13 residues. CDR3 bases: TGTGCCAGCAGCTTAGGGGGGGGCCGTGAAGCTTTCTTT. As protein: CASSLGGGREAFF.

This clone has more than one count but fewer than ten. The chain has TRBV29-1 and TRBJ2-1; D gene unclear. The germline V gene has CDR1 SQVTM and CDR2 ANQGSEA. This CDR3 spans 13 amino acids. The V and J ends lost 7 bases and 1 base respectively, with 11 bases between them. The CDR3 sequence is CSAGAQSYNEQFF. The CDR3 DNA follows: TGCAGCGCCGGAGCCCAGTCCTACAATGAGCAGTTCTTC.

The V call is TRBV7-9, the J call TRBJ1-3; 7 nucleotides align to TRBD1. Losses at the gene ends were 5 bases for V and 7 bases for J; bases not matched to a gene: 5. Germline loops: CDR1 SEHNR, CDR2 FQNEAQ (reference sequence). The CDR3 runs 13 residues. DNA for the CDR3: TGTGCCAGCAGCCCCGACAGGGAGAACACCATATATTTT. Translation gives CASSPDRENTIYF. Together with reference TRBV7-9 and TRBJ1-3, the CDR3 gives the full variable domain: DTGVSQNPRHKITKRGQNVTFRCDPISEHNRLYWYRQTLGQGPEFLTYFQNEAQLEKSRLLSDRFSAERPKGSFSTLEIQRTEQGDSAMYLCASSPDRENTIYFGEGSWLTVV.

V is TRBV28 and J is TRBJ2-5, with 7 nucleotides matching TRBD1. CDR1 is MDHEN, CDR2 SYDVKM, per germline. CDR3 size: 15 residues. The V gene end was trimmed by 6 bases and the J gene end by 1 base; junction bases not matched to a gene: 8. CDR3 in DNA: TGTGCCAGCAGCTCGCTAGGGGGCACCCAAGAGACCCAGTACTTC. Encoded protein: CASSSLGGTQETQYF.

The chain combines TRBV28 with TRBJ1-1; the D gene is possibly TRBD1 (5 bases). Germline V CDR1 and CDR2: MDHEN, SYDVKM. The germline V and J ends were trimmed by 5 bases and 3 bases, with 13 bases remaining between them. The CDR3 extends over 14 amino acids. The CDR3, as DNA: TGTGCCAGCAGTCCCGCGACAGTCTACACTGAAGCTTTCTTT. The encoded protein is CASSPATVYTEAFF.

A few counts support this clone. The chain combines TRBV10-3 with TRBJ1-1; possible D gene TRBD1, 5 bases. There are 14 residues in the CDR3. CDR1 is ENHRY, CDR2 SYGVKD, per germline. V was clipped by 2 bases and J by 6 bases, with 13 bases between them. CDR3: CAISEARERAEAFF. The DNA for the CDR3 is TGTGCCATCAGTGAGGCCAGGGAAAGGGCTGAAGCTTTCTTT.

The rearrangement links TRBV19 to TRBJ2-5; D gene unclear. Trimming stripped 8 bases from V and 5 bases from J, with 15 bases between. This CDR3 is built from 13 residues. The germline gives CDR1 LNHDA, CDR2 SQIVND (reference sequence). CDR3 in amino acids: CASAWAAQETQYF. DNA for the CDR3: TGTGCCAGTGCGTGGGCAGCCCAGGAGACCCAGTACTTC.

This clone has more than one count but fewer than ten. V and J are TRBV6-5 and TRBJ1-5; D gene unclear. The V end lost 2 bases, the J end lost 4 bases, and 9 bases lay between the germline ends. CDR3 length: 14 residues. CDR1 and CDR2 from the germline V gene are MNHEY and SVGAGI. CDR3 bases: TGTGCCAGCAGTTACAGAGCCGGGAATCAGCCCCAGCATTTT. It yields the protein CASSYRAGNQPQHF.

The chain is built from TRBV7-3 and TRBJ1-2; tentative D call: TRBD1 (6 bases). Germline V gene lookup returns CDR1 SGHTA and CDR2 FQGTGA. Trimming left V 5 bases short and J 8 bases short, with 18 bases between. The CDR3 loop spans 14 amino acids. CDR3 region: CASSHSGERAGYTF. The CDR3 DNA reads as TGTGCCAGCAGCCACTCAGGGGAGAGAGCCGGCTACACCTTC.

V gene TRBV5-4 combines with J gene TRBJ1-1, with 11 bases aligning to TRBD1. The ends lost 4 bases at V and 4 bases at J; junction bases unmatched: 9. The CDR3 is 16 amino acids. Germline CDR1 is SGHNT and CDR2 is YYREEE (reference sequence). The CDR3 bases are TGTGCCAGCAGCCTACGGACAGGGGGCGGGATCACTGAAGCTTTCTTT. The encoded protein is CASSLRTGGGITEAFF. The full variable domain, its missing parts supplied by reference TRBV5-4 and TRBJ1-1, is ETGVTQSPTHLIKTRGQQVTLRCSSQSGHNTVSWYQQALGQGPQFIFQYYREEENGRGNFPPRFSGLQFPNYSSELNVNALELDDSALYLCASSLRTGGGITEAFFGQGTRLTVV.